The next 17 T cell receptor beta chains were all read from a single sample in a study of T cell changes during pregnancy in multiple sclerosis. Generated by immunoSEQ multiplex PCR, the TCRdb table keeps only in-frame clones and is missing some. The sample holds fewer than 45,000 clones, roughly 91% seen once. The sample here was CD8+ T cells from peripheral blood mononuclear cells, taken in the first trimester of pregnancy. These receptors were obtained from a female donor with multiple sclerosis, enrolled in a pregnancy study.

V gene TRBV5-1 combines with J gene TRBJ2-4; D perhaps matches TRBD2 (7 bases). Per the germline V gene, CDR1 is SGHRS and CDR2 is YFSETQ. Deletions cut 2 bases from V and 0 bases from J, with 15 bases between. This CDR3 has 17 residues. This CDR3 reads CASSFSGGEIAKNIQYF. For the CDR3, the DNA is TGCGCCAGCAGCTTTTCGGGGGGCGAGATAGCCAAAAACATTCAGTACTTC.

The gene calls are TRBV5-4 and TRBJ2-1, with 9 bases matching TRBD2. Trimming at V came to 0 bases and at J to 8 bases, leaving 9 bases not matched to a gene. Germline CDR1 and CDR2: SGHNT and YYREEE (reference sequence). CDR3 length: 16 residues. The CDR3 here is CASSLEAGGVWDEQFF. The CDR3 DNA reads TGTGCCAGCAGCTTGGAGGCGGGAGGGGTTTGGGATGAGCAGTTCTTC.

This clone was seen a single time. V and J are TRBV2 and TRBJ2-7; 9 bases are shared with TRBD2. Trimming removed 7 bases from V and 4 bases from J; junction bases left unmatched: 8. The CDR3 length is 14 residues. Per germline, CDR1 SNHLY and CDR2 FYNNEI. CDR3 nucleotides: TGTGCCAGCATCGACCCGGGACTAGCATACGAGCAGTACTTC. Translated: CASIDPGLAYEQYF.

The chain uses TRBV6-5 and TRBJ1-2, with a tentative D call TRBD1 (5 bases). Germline CDR1 and CDR2: MNHEY and SVGAGI. The germline V and J ends were trimmed by 1 base and 6 bases, with 15 bases remaining between them. The CDR3 contains 15 residues. CDR3 in amino acids: CASSYFGGGLDGYTF. For the CDR3, the DNA is TGTGCCAGCAGTTACTTCGGGGGGGGGTTAGATGGCTACACCTTC.

The sample holds one count of this clone. The rearrangement joins TRBV6-6 to TRBJ2-7; TRBD2 matches at 8 bases. The V gene end was trimmed by 4 bases and the J gene end by 4 bases; junction bases not matched to a gene: 3. Per germline, CDR1 MNHNY and CDR2 SVGAGI (reference sequence). This CDR3 contains 13 residues. CDR3 sequence (DNA): TGTGCCAGCAGTTGGCAGCGGGAGTACGAGCAGTACTTC. It specifies CASSWQREYEQYF.

The rearrangement joins TRBV7-2 to TRBJ1-5; a possible D gene is TRBD1 (6 bases). V was cut by 4 bases and J by 1 base, with 11 bases left in between. Germline assignment: CDR1 SGHTA and CDR2 FQGNSA. CDR3 length equals 15 residues. The CDR3 DNA follows: TGTGCCAGCAGCTGGAGGGGGGGGAGCAATCAGCCCCAGCATTTT. This codes for CASSWRGGSNQPQHF.

The chain couples TRBV29-1 to TRBJ2-5, with D perhaps TRBD1 (5 bases). V was trimmed by 6 bases and J by 0 bases, leaving 11 bases between them. The CDR3 runs to 13 residues. Germline V gives CDR1 SQVTM, CDR2 ANQGSEA. CDR3 DNA sequence: TGCAGCGTAGAGACAGACTACCAAGAGACCCAGTACTTC. Amino acids: CSVETDYQETQYF. Drawing the rest from reference TRBV29-1 and TRBJ2-5, the complete variable domain is SAVISQKPSRDICQRGTSLTIQCQVDSQVTMMFWYRQQPGQSLTLIATANQGSEATYESGFVIDKFPISRPNLTFSTLTVSNMSPEDSSIYLCSVETDYQETQYFGPGTRLLVL.

This sequence joins TRBV6-1 and TRBJ2-3; 10 nucleotides align to TRBD2. The germline CDR1 and CDR2 sequences are MNHNS and SASEGT. There are 15 residues in the CDR3. J lost 2 bases, V lost 4 bases, and 3 bases had no gene match. Here the CDR3 reads CASSGTSGDTDTQYF. The DNA of the CDR3 is TGTGCCAGCAGTGGAACTAGCGGGGACACAGATACGCAGTATTTT.

This rearrangement joins TRBV7-3 to TRBJ2-3, with D possibly being TRBD1 (6 bases). The CDR3 length is 20 residues. The V end was cut by 4 bases, the J end by 6 bases, with 32 bases between. Germline V gene data show CDR1 as SGHTA and CDR2 as FQGTGA. CDR3 sequence (DNA): TGTGCCAGCAGCTCGATAGGACAGTTAAGCACAGATACGCAGACGGATACGCAGTATTTT. This encodes CASSSIGQLSTDTQTDTQYF.

The V gene is TRBV13, the J gene TRBJ1-1; D may be TRBD1 (5 bases). Trimming took off 5 bases at V and 6 bases at J, with 16 bases between the two ends. CDR1 is PRHDT and CDR2 is FYEKMQ in the germline V gene (reference sequence). The CDR3 length is 14 residues. CDR3 nucleotides: TGTGCCAGCAGCCAGGGAGGAGATAACGCTGAAGCTTTCTTT. Protein sequence: CASSQGGDNAEAFF.

In its sample, this clone ranks as medium-sized (0.01 to 0.1%). This same CDR3 is encoded by further DNA sequences in the sample. The chain recombines TRBV19 with TRBJ2-5; TRBD2 aligns across 13 bases. CDR3 length: 15 amino acids. CDR1 and CDR2 (germline): LNHDA, SQIVND (reference sequence). Unmatched junction bases numbered 6, after V lost 6 bases and J lost 5 bases. CDR3 residues: CASSRTSGSLETQYF. Here the CDR3 DNA reads TGTGCCAGTAGCCGGACTAGCGGGAGTCTTGAGACCCAGTACTTC.

The V gene is TRBV6-1, the J gene TRBJ1-5; 7 nucleotides match TRBD1. V lost 6 bases and J lost 0; bases outside the gene matches: 8. CDR3 size: 16 residues. Germline values: CDR1 MNHNS, CDR2 SASEGT. The CDR3 nucleotides are TGTGCCAGCAGGGAAACAGGGGTTTATAGCAATCAGCCCCAGCATTTT. Translating gives CASRETGVYSNQPQHF.

This clone was recorded a few times. The rearrangement joins TRBV4-2 to TRBJ2-2; D possibly corresponds to TRBD2 (6 bases). The CDR3 has 15 amino acids. Germline V gives CDR1 LGHNA, CDR2 YNFKEQ. The V and J ends lost 0 bases and 4 bases respectively, with 9 bases between them. CDR3 sequence: CASSQEDGGTGELFF. In DNA, the CDR3 is TGTGCCAGCAGCCAAGAAGACGGGGGCACCGGGGAGCTGTTTTTT.

This chain uses TRBV6-1 with TRBJ2-3; no clear D. Germline V gene data show CDR1 as MNHNS and CDR2 as SASEGT. Trimming removed 3 bases at V and 0 bases at J, with 4 bases between. This CDR3 region has 13 residues. This CDR3 reads CASSDHSTDTQYF. The DNA of the CDR3 is TGTGCCAGCAGTGATCATAGCACAGATACGCAGTATTTT.

The chain carries TRBV13 and TRBJ2-1; 8 bases are shared with TRBD2. V dropped 6 bases and J dropped 9; count of bases not matched to a gene: 7. The germline V gene has CDR1 PRHDT and CDR2 FYEKMQ (reference sequence). The CDR3 covers 13 residues. CDR3 region: CASRRTSRVEQFF. The CDR3 DNA follows: TGTGCCAGCAGACGGACTAGCCGGGTTGAGCAGTTCTTC.

This chain uses TRBV27 with TRBJ2-1; no clear D gene. CDR1 is MNHEY, CDR2 SMNVEV, per germline (reference sequence). This CDR3 is built from 13 residues. Trimming cost V 2 bases and J 5 bases, with 7 bases left between them. CDR3 region: CASSLDNDNEQFF. In nucleotides, the CDR3 is TGTGCCAGCAGTTTAGACAACGACAATGAGCAGTTCTTC.

The chain is built from TRBV7-8 and TRBJ2-7, with a possible D match to TRBD1 (5 bases). Trimming took off 5 bases at V and 3 bases at J, with 14 bases between the two ends. This CDR3 is built from 14 residues. Germline CDR1 SGHVS, CDR2 FQNEAQ. In nucleotides, the CDR3 is TGTGCCAGCAGCGCCAGGGTGGCCGACTACGAGCAGTACTTC. Its protein is CASSARVADYEQYF.